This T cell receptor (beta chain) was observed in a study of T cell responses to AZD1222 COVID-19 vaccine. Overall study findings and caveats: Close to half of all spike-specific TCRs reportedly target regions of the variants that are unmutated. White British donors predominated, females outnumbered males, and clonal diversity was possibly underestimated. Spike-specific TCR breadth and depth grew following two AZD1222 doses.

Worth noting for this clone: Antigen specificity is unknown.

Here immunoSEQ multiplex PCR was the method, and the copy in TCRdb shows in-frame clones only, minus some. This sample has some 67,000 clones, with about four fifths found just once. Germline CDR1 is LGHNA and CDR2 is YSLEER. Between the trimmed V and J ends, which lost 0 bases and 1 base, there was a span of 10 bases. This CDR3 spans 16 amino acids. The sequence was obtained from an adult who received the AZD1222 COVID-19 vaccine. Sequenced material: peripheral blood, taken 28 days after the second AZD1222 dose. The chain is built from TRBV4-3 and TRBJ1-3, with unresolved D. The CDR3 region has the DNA TGCGCCAGCAGCCAAGATCGAGTCGATTCTGGAAACACCATATATTTT. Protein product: CASSQDRVDSGNTIYF.